A selection of T cell receptor beta chains follows, all from one sample in a study of STAT3 mutations in large granular lymphocyte leukemia. Profiling relied on immunoSEQ multiplex PCR, and the TCRdb table lists in-frame clones only, not all of them. This sample has 25,000 to 30,000 clones, with over 60% found just once. The sample comprised peripheral blood mononuclear cells. Every receptor here comes from a woman in her 50s with T-cell large granular lymphocyte leukemia. Some clones in this sample may be carry-over from other donors' samples. CDR3s include the opening cysteine and the closing phenylalanine or tryptophan. Fields, in order: V gene, clone size, J gene, D gene, CDR3 protein, CDR3 DNA. A D gene is named only where the DNA matches it firmly. Some rows mark clone size as missing; the rest say once, few, many or name a class of expanded clone.

TRBV5-4	-	TRBJ2-1	-	CASSLRFGVNEQFF	TGTGCCAGCAGCTTGAGGTTTGGCGTCAATGAGCAGTTCTTC
TRBV5-1	-	TRBJ2-7	-	CASSLQGREQYF	TGCGCCAGCAGCCTCCAGGGACGCGAGCAGTACTTC
TRBV18	-	TRBJ1-2	-	CASSPTTLGGYTF	TGTGCCAGCTCCCCGACAACCCTGGGTGGCTACACCTTC
TRBV9	-	TRBJ2-1	TRBD1	CASSPAWGQGSNEQFF	TGTGCCAGCAGCCCCGCCTGGGGACAGGGCTCGAATGAGCAGTTCTTC
TRBV10-3	-	TRBJ2-3	-	CAISERGESSTDTQYF	TGTGCCATCAGTGAGAGGGGGGAGTCTAGCACAGATACGCAGTATTTT
TRBV11-2	-	TRBJ2-7	TRBD2	CASSPIAGGSLYEQYF	TGTGCCAGCAGCCCAATAGCGGGAGGGTCCCTCTACGAGCAGTACTTC
TRBV28	-	TRBJ2-7	-	CASSGRGGKIHEQYF	TGTGCCAGCAGTGGACGAGGGGGGAAAATCCACGAGCAGTACTTC
TRBV4-1	few	TRBJ2-7	TRBD1	CASKGQGIVEQYF	TGCGCCAGCAAAGGACAGGGGATCGTCGAGCAGTACTTC
TRBV6-9	-	TRBJ2-7	-	CASSYSCPISYEQYF	TGTGCCAGCAGTTATTCCTGTCCAATTTCCTACGAGCAGTACTTC
TRBV7-3	-	TRBJ2-1	-	CASRGSEYNEQFF	TGTGCCAGCAGGGGGAGCGAGTACAATGAGCAGTTCTTC
TRBV9	-	TRBJ2-1	TRBD2	CASSVELAASYNEQFF	TGTGCCAGCAGCGTAGAGCTAGCGGCCTCCTACAATGAGCAGTTCTTC
TRBV10-3	-	TRBJ2-1	TRBD2	CAISGLAGVGRGEQFF	TGTGCCATCAGCGGACTAGCGGGAGTGGGTAGGGGTGAGCAGTTCTTC
TRBV28	-	TRBJ1-5	TRBD1	CASTPTGGVGKPQHF	TGTGCCAGCACGCCCACAGGGGGCGTTGGGAAGCCCCAGCATTTT
TRBV18	-	TRBJ2-2	-	CASSPRQANTGELFF	TGTGCCAGCTCACCAAGGCAGGCTAACACCGGGGAGCTGTTTTTT
TRBV9	-	TRBJ1-1	TRBD1	CASSEATGGGTEAFF	TGTGCCAGCAGCGAGGCGACAGGGGGAGGGACTGAAGCTTTCTTT
TRBV27	-	TRBJ2-7	TRBD2	CASSRRIAGRYEQYF	TGTGCCAGCAGCCGTCGGATAGCGGGACGCTACGAGCAGTACTTC
TRBV5-1	-	TRBJ1-1	-	CASRTGQQNTEAFF	TGCGCCAGCAGAACGGGGCAGCAGAACACTGAAGCTTTCTTT
TRBV29-1	-	TRBJ2-7	-	CSVKDGPPYEQYF	TGCAGCGTCAAAGATGGTCCCCCCTACGAGCAGTACTTC
TRBV2	-	TRBJ2-7	-	CATAVYEQYF	TGTGCCACGGCGGTCTACGAGCAGTACTTC
TRBV7-3	few	TRBJ2-1	-	CASSAGSYNEQFF	TGTGCCAGCAGTGCGGGGTCCTACAATGAGCAGTTCTTC
TRBV2	few	TRBJ1-1	TRBD1	CASTAQGNRNTEAFF	TGTGCCAGCACCGCACAGGGGAATCGGAACACTGAAGCTTTCTTT
TRBV27	-	TRBJ1-2	TRBD1	CASSPRQGNGYTF	TGTGCCAGCAGTCCACGACAGGGGAATGGCTACACCTTC
TRBV18	-	TRBJ2-7	-	CASSLAQVSYEQYF	TGTGCCAGCTCACTAGCCCAAGTCTCATACGAGCAGTACTTC
TRBV19	-	TRBJ2-7	-	CASKRELVSYEQYF	TGTGCCAGTAAGAGGGAGCTCGTTTCCTACGAGCAGTACTTC
TRBV18	-	TRBJ2-7	TRBD1	CASSPGTAYEQYF	TGTGCCAGCTCACCGGGGACAGCCTACGAGCAGTACTTC
TRBV6-6	few	TRBJ2-3	-	CASRESRTDTQYF	TGTGCCAGCAGGGAGAGCCGCACAGATACGCAGTATTTT
TRBV18	-	TRBJ2-5	TRBD2	CASSHRSSGTETQYF	TGTGCCAGCTCACACCGTTCTAGCGGGACGGAAACCCAGTACTTC
TRBV27	-	TRBJ2-1	-	CASSLSNYNEQFF	TGTGCCAGCAGTTTGAGTAACTACAATGAGCAGTTCTTC
TRBV7-9	-	TRBJ2-1	-	CASSLSRGGMPNEQFF	TGTGCCAGCAGCCTGTCCCGTGGAGGGATGCCAAATGAGCAGTTCTTC
TRBV6-6	-	TRBJ1-1	-	CAIQGNTEAFF	TGTGCCATCCAAGGGAACACTGAAGCTTTCTTT
TRBV29-1	-	TRBJ2-1	-	CSVDSGYNEQFF	TGCAGCGTTGATAGCGGCTACAATGAGCAGTTCTTC
TRBV7-9	-	TRBJ1-3	-	CASSSGMDGNTIYF	TGTGCCAGCAGCTCTGGGATGGATGGAAACACCATATATTTT
TRBV27	-	TRBJ1-1	-	CASSLFWEGAEAFF	TGTGCCAGCAGTTTATTTTGGGAGGGGGCTGAAGCTTTCTTT
TRBV5-1	-	TRBJ2-5	TRBD2	CASSLGGLAGPETQYF	TGCGCCAGCAGCTTGGGTGGACTAGCGGGGCCAGAGACCCAGTACTTC
TRBV25-1	-	TRBJ1-1	-	CASSPHTGTNTEAFF	TGTGCCAGCAGTCCCCACACAGGGACGAACACTGAAGCTTTCTTT
TRBV5-1	-	TRBJ2-7	-	CASSSGEGTYEQYF	TGCGCCAGCAGCTCAGGGGAGGGGACCTACGAGCAGTACTTC
TRBV7-8	-	TRBJ1-2	-	CASSLSGAGGYTF	TGTGCCAGCAGCTTGTCGGGGGCTGGCGGCTACACCTTC
TRBV4-2	-	TRBJ2-7	-	CASSHSLGHPSDF	TGTGCCAGCAGCCATTCGTTGGGACACCCATCGGACTTC
TRBV29-1	few	TRBJ2-1	-	CSVGDTFNEQFF	TGCAGCGTCGGGGACACTTTCAATGAGCAGTTCTTC